This TCR beta chain comes out of a study of PD-1 blockade in classical Hodgkin lymphoma (dated by TCRdb to about 2020). For the study in its entirety: Nivolumab dosing was 3 mg/kg intravenously every 2 weeks, continuing until either disease progression or unacceptable toxicity. A peripheral blood immune signature of response to PD-1 blockade in classical Hodgkin lymphoma was defined using TCR beta sequencing and CyTOF. Summary of the overall study and its limitations: Patients starting nivolumab less than 1 year after ASCT had lower diversity and were excluded from later analyses to avoid confounding by immune reconstitution. The study was limited to a single clinical trial cohort, and causes of repertoire differences, possibly disease activity or prior therapy, remained undefined. A significant rise by C4D1 was seen in CD4+ but not CD8+ TCR diversity (p=0.0027 vs p=0.16), with the rise being most apparent in complete responders (p=0.02). Trial patients achieving complete response had baseline diversity similar to newly diagnosed patients, whereas partial responders and progressors had significantly lower diversity. Baseline TCR diversity was reported to be lower in newly diagnosed patients than in healthy donors, and even lower in relapsed/refractory patients.

This clone is a singleton in its sample. Its antigen has not been determined. No base-level quality is on record; no much larger clone is a single base apart. Genomic DNA was extracted with the Qiagen DNeasy kit from unsorted PBMCs and from negatively selected CD4+ and CD8+ fractions. TCR beta CDR3 regions were amplified by immunoSEQ multiplex PCR using primers annealing to V and J segments. A synthetic immune receptor repertoire was used to minimize amplification bias, and any remaining bias was removed computationally after sequencing. Per the original workflow: Custom Python scripts were used to quantify repertoire diversity as the Shannon entropy index. Unsorted, CD4+ and CD8+ repertoires were examined separately, except in combined analyses, for which CD4+ and CD8+ sequences were merged in silico. Clonal expansion was defined as at least a 2-fold frequency increase after treatment relative to C1D1, with a pseudocount of 0.5 for undetected baseline clones. Singleton clones were defined as clones with 0 or 1 copy at C1D1, and non-singleton clones were defined as clones with 2 or more copies. Clones expanded in unsorted samples were labelled as CD4+, CD8+ or unknown by matching protein sequences in sorted samples from the same patient. Wilcoxon tests were applied to paired samples to test diversity changes from C1D1 to C4D1. The clones in this table, taken by TCRdb from immuneACCESS, are in-frame only. Not every clone is retained; where verified, under half of the shortfall comes from an unresolved V gene, and the cause of the rest is unknown. The D gene and trimming were derived from the DNA, and the V and J assignments and clone size from that table. For this sample there are more than 95,000 clones; around nine tenths appear just once. Clones ranked in the top ten supply around 20% of the sample.

Cut back by 2 bases and 4 bases, the V and J ends lie 6 bases apart. From cysteine to phenylalanine, the CDR3 is 12 amino acids long. Only the CDR3 DNA stays, 36 bases, in frame from base 1. The germline V gene (reference sequence) gives CDR1 as GTSNPN and CDR2 as SVGIG. Interpreted using the paper, the time point label stands for: cycle 4 day 1 (C4D1), after 6 weeks of nivolumab. Every trial patient had relapsed after autologous stem cell transplantation, and cohorts A, B and C differed in prior brentuximab vedotin exposure. A total of around 60 patients with relapsed/refractory classical Hodgkin lymphoma made up the trial cohort, and each patient's best overall response was complete response, partial response or progressive disease. Trial patients were treated with single-agent nivolumab in the multi-cohort phase II CheckMate 205 trial. An independent review committee assessed best overall response by applying the 2007 International Working Group response criteria. Trial PBMCs were collected just before the start of nivolumab (C1D1) and during therapy at cycle 2 day 1 and cycle 4 day 1. Peripheral blood was collected in 8 mL Vacutainer Cell Preparation Tubes, from which PBMCs were isolated by centrifugation and then cryopreserved.

The sequencing used peripheral blood mononuclear cells (PBMCs), collected before the fourth cycle of nivolumab. The chain joins TRBV30 to TRBJ1-3; the D segment cannot be called with confidence. This clonotype originated in a human donor with classical Hodgkin lymphoma. In nucleotide form, the sequence is TGTGCCTGGAGTAGCGGGGGAAACACCATATATTTT. This sequence encodes CAWSSGGNTIYF.